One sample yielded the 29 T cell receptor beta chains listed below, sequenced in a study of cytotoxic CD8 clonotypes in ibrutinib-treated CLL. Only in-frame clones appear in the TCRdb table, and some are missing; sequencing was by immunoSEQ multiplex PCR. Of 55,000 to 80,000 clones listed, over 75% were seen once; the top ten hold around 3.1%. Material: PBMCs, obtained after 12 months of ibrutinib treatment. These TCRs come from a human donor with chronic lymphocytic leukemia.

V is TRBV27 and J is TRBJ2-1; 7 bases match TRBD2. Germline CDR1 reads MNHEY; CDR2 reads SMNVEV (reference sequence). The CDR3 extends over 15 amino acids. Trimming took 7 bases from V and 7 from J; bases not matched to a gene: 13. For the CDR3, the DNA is TGTGCCAGCACCCGCCGGGGGGATTTAGGAAATGAGCAGTTCTTC. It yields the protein CASTRRGDLGNEQFF.

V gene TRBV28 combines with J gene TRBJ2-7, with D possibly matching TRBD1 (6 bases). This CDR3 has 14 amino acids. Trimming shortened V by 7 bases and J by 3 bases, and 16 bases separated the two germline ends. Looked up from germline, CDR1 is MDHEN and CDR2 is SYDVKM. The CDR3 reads CASTRAGDLYEQYF. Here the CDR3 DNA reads TGTGCCAGCACTCGGGCAGGGGACCTCTACGAGCAGTACTTC.

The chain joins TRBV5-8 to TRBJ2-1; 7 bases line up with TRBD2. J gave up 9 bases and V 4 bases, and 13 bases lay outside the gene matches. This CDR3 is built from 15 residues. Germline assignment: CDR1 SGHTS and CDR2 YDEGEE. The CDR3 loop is CASSNLRAGVGEQFF. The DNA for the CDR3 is TGTGCCAGCAGCAATCTCAGGGCGGGAGTGGGTGAGCAGTTCTTC.

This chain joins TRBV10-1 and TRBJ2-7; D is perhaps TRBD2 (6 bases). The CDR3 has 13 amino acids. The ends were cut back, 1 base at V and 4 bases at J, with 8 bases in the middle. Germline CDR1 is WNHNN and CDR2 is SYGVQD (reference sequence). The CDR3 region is CASSELGLYEQYF. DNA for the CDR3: TGCGCCAGCAGTGAGTTGGGACTTTACGAGCAGTACTTC.

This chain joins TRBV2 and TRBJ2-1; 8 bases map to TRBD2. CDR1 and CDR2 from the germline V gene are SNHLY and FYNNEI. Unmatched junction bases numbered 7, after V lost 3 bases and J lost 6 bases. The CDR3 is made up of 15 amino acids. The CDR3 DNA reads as TGTGCCAGCAGTGATTGGGCGGGAGGCCCCAATGAGCAGTTCTTC. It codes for CASSDWAGGPNEQFF.

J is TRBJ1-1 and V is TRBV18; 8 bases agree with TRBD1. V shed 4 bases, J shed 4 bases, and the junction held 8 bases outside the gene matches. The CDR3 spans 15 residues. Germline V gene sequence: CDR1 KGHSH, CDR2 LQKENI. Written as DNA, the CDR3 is TGTGCCAGCTCACTAGGACAGGGTCGGAGCACTGAAGCTTTCTTT. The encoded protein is CASSLGQGRSTEAFF. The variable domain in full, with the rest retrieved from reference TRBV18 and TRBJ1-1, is NAGVMQNPRHLVRRRGQEARLRCSPMKGHSHVYWYRQLPEEGLKFMVYLQKENIIDESGMPKERFSAEFPKEGPSILRIQQVVRGDSAAYFCASSLGQGRSTEAFFGQGTRLTVV.

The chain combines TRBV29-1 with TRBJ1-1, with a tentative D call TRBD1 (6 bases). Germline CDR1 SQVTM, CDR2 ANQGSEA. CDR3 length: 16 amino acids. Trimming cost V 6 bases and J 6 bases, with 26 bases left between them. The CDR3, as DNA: TGCAGCGTCTCAGGACAGTCCCTAGGAGGAACCGCTGAAGCTTTCTTT. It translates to CSVSGQSLGGTAEAFF.

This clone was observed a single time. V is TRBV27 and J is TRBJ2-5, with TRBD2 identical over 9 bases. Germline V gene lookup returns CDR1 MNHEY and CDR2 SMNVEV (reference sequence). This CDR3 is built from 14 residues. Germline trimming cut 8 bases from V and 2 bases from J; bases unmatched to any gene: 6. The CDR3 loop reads CASSGLATQETQYF. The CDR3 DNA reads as TGTGCCAGCTCTGGACTAGCGACACAAGAGACCCAGTACTTC.

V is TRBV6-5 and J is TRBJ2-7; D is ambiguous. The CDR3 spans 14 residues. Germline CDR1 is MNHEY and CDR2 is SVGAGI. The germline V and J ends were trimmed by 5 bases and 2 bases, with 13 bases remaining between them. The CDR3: CASSASRFPYEQYF. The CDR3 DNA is TGTGCCAGCAGTGCGTCCAGATTCCCCTACGAGCAGTACTTC.

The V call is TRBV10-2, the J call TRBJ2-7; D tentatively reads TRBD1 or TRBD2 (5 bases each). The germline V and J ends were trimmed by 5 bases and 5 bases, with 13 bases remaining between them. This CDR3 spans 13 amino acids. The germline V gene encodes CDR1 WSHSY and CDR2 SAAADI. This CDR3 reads CASSRPGADEQYF. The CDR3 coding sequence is TGCGCCAGCAGTCGGCCCGGGGCGGACGAGCAGTACTTC.

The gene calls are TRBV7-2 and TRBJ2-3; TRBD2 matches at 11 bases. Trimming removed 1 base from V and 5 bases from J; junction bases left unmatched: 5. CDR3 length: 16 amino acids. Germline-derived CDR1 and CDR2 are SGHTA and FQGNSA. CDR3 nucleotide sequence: TGTGCCAGCAGCTTAGTAGCGGGAGGGGGAGGAGATACGCAGTATTTT. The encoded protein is CASSLVAGGGGDTQYF.

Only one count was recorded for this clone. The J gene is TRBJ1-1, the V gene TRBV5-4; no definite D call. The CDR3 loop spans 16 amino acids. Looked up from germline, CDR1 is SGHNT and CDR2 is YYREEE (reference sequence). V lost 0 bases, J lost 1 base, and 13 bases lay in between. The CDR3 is CASSLARWAQNTEAFF. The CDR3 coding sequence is TGTGCCAGCAGCTTGGCCCGCTGGGCGCAGAACACTGAAGCTTTCTTT.

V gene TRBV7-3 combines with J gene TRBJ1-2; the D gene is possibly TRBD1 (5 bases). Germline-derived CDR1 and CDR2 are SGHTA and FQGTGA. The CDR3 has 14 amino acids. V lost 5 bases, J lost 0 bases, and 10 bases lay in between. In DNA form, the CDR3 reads TGTGCCAGCAGCCCGGACACTGCTAACTATGGCTACACCTTC. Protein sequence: CASSPDTANYGYTF. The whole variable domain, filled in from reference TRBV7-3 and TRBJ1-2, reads GAGVSQTPSNKVTEKGKYVELRCDPISGHTALYWYRQSLGQGPEFLIYFQGTGAADDSGLPNDRFFAVRPEGSVSTLKIQRTERGDSAVYLCASSPDTANYGYTFGSGTRLTVV.

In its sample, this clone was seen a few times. CDR3 residues: CASSSTGYSYEQYF. CDR3 bases: TGTGCCAGTAGTAGTACAGGGTACTCCTACGAGCAGTACTTC. The J gene is TRBJ2-7, the V gene TRBV19, with a weak D call TRBD1 (6 bases). This CDR3 contains 14 residues. Trimming pared 4 bases from V and 0 bases from J, leaving 10 bases between. CDR1 and CDR2 (germline): LNHDA, SQIVND (reference sequence).

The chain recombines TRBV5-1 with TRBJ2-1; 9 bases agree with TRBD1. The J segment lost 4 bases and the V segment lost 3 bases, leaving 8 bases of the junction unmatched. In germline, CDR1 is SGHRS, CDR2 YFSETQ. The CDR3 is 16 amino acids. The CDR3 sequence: CASSYLTGGLYNEQFF. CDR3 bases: TGCGCCAGCAGCTACCTGACAGGGGGTTTATACAATGAGCAGTTCTTC.

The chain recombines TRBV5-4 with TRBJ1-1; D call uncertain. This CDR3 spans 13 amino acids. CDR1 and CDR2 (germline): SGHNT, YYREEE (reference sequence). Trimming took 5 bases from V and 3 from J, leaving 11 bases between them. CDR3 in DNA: TGTGCCAGCAGGATAGAGGGTCACACTGAAGCTTTCTTT. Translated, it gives CASRIEGHTEAFF.

CDR3: CASGPPGRSVPEQYF. The CDR3 region has the DNA TGTGCCAGCGGGCCCCCGGGACGGAGTGTCCCCGAGCAGTACTTC. The genes are TRBV6-6 and TRBJ2-7, with D perhaps TRBD1 or TRBD2 (5 bases each). CDR1 and CDR2 from the germline V gene are MNHNY and SVGAGI (reference sequence). The CDR3 has 15 residues. V dropped 8 bases and J dropped 6 bases, with 23 bases sitting between them.

The CDR3 here is CASSLSRSYEQYF. The CDR3 region has the DNA TGTGCCAGCAGCTTATCCCGGTCCTACGAGCAGTACTTC. The rearrangement uses TRBV5-6 and TRBJ2-7, with D hard to call. In germline, CDR1 is SGHDT, CDR2 YYEEEE. V shed 2 bases and J shed 1 base, with 7 bases lying between them. The CDR3 is 13 residues long.

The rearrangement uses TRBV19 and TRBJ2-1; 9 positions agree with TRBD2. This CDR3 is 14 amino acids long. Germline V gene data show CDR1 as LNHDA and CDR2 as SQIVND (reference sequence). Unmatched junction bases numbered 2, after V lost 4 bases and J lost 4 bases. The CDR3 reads CASSRLAAYNEQFF. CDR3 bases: TGTGCCAGTAGTAGACTAGCGGCATACAATGAGCAGTTCTTC.

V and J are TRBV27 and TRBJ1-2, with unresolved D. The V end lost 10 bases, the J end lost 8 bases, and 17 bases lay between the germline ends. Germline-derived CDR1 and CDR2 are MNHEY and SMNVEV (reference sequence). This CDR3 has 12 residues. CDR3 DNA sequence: TGTGCCATCCCCAGGACCCGCAGGGGCTACACCTTC. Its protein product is CAIPRTRRGYTF.

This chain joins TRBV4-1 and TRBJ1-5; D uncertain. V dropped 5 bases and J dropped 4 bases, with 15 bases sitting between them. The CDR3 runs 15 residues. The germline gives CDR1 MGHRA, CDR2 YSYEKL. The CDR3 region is CASSADWTVNQPQHF. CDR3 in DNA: TGCGCCAGCAGCGCAGACTGGACGGTAAATCAGCCCCAGCATTTT.

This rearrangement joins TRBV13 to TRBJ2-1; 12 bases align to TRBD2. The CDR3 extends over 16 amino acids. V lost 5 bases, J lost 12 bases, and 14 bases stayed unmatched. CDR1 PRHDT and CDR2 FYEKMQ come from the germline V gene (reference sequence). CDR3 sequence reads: CASSVLLAGGPYRQFF. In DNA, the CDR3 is TGTGCCAGCAGCGTCCTCCTAGCGGGAGGGCCTTATAGGCAGTTCTTC.

The CDR3 DNA reads as TGTGCCAGCAGTTACTCGTACAGCCAAGAGACCCAGTACTTC. Its translation is CASSYSYSQETQYF. V is TRBV6-5 and J is TRBJ2-5, with unresolved D. V lost 0 bases, J lost 1 base, and 6 bases lay in between. Germline V gives CDR1 MNHEY, CDR2 SVGAGI. The CDR3 contains 14 residues.

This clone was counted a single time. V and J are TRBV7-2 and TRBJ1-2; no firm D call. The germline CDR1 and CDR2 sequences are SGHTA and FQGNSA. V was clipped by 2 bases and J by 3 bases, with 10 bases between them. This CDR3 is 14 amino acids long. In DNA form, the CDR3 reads TGTGCCAGCAGCTTAACGCTCGGGGACTATGGCTACACCTTC. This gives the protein CASSLTLGDYGYTF.

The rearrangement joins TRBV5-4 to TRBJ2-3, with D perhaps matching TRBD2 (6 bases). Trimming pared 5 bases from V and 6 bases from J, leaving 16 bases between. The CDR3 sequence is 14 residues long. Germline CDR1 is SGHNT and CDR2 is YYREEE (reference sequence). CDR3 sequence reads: CASSPGTDGDTQYF. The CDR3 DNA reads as TGTGCCAGCAGTCCCGGGACTGATGGGGATACGCAGTATTTT.

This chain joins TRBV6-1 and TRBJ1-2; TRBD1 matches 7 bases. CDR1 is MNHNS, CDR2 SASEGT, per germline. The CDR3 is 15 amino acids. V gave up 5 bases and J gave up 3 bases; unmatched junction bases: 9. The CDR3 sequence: CASSNRQGRDYGYTF. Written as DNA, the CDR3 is TGTGCCAGCAGTAACCGACAGGGCAGGGACTATGGCTACACCTTC.

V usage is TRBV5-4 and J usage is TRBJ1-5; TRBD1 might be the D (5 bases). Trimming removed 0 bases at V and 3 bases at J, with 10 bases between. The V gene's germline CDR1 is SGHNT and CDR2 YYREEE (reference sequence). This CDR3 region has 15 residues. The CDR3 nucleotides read TGTGCCAGCAGCTTGGACGGGGCAGTCAATCAGCCCCAGCATTTT. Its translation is CASSLDGAVNQPQHF.

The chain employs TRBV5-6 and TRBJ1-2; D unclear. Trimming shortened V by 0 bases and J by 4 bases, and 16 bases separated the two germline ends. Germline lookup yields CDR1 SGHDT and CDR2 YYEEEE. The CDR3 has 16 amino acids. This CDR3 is CASSLGASGPLYGYTF. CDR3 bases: TGTGCCAGCAGCTTGGGTGCGTCCGGGCCTCTCTATGGCTACACCTTC. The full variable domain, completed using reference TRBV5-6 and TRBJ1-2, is DAGVTQSPTHLIKTRGQQVTLRCSPKSGHDTVSWYQQALGQGPQFIFQYYEEEERQRGNFPDRFSGHQFPNYSSELNVNALLLGDSALYLCASSLGASGPLYGYTFGSGTRLTVV.

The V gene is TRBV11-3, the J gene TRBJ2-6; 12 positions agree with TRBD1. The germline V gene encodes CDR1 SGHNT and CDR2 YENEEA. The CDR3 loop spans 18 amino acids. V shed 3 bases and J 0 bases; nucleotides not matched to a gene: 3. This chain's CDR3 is CASSLGQGAPSGANVLTF. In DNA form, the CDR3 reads TGTGCCAGCAGCTTGGGACAGGGGGCCCCCTCTGGGGCCAACGTCCTGACTTTC.